This TCR beta chain is from a study of blood T cell repertoires in COVID-19. Produced via immunoSEQ multiplex PCR; TCRdb's table is partial and in-frame only. The table lists some 210,000 clones, around nine tenths of them singletons. The J segment lost 2 bases and the V segment lost 7 bases, leaving 7 bases of the junction unmatched. Per the germline V gene, CDR1 is MNHEY and CDR2 is SVGAGI. The CDR3 length is 14 residues. The source material was peripheral blood. The chain recombines TRBV6-5 with TRBJ2-7; 8 positions match TRBD1. This clonotype was sampled from a woman aged 40 to 50 who had recovered from COVID-19. CDR3 region: CASTSTGAPYEQYF. The CDR3 DNA is TGTGCCAGCACCTCGACAGGGGCTCCCTACGAGCAGTACTTC.